The present T cell receptor beta chain was sequenced within a study of early T cells in non-severe SARS-CoV-2 infection. Study in general: With bulk RNA from unsorted whole blood as input, sequencing yielded unpaired chains.

Points from the study as a whole: Anti-spike CD8 specificities were favored by VDJdb matching, whose results missed private and CD4 specificities.

Individual cDNA molecules were tagged with unique molecular identifiers, the study reported. TCRdb redid the calling of the 5' RACE reads with MiXCR, one entry per CDR3 protein. The sample lists 30,000 or so distinct CDR3 sequences, about 4.6% occurring once. This clonotype was counted many times. As yet, its antigen is unknown. This clonotype originated in an adult who was a healthcare worker with PCR-confirmed SARS-CoV-2 infection or an uninfected control (not recorded which). Sequenced input: whole blood.

CDR3 DNA: TGCGCCAGCAGCACGACAACCGGGACAGAGTACTTC. As protein: CASSTTTGTEYF. J is TRBJ2-7 and V is TRBV5-1; TRBD1 matches 7 bases. Germline V gene sequence: CDR1 SGHRS, CDR2 YFSETQ. After removal of 4 bases from V and 11 bases from J, the junction contained 9 bases not matched to a gene. The CDR3 is 12 amino acids.